This T cell receptor (beta chain) was observed in a study of cytomegalovirus exposure and HLA in healthy donors (TCRdb year 2017). Regarding the complete study: In an earlier analysis of 550 to 750 of the donors, 276 Gb of sequence data and roughly 100 million unique TCR beta sequences from about 179 million T cells were reported. Roughly 300 gigabases of sequencing data and 80 million or so unique TCR sequences were included in an early release covering about 600 HLA-typed donors. Of the approximately 400 genotyped donors, roughly 76% were placed in the genetic ancestry cluster associated with self-reported Caucasian donors. The aim of the study was to test whether cataloging public T cell receptors could identify signatures of past pathogen exposure. The study used immunosequencing to profile the T cell repertoires of hundreds of subjects and linked those repertoires to cytomegalovirus serostatus. A separate validation cohort of about 110 different subjects was used in addition to the roughly 670-subject first cohort. The study combined high-throughput TCR immunosequencing, statistical association of individual TCRs with disease status, and machine learning to predict cytomegalovirus infection status. A later analysis re-examined previously published TCR beta repertoires from roughly 720 donors and added high-resolution HLA genotyping to investigate patterns of TCR occurrence. In the later analysis, no new phenotypic data were used to find candidate immune exposures; instead, reliance was placed on TCR beta sequences and their occurrence across donors. To decide whether each TCR beta V gene segment behaved as functional or pseudogenic, an earlier analysis of some 580 of the donors relied on high-throughput TCR beta sequencing. Donor age, sex, ethnicity and CMV serostatus were compiled alongside the repertoire data. A later genetic analysis used genome-wide SNP genotypes for about 65% of the roughly 670 donors, treating that subset as a discovery cohort. Every discovery cohort repertoire had been produced on one sequencing platform. HLA typing covered class I and class II loci at four-digit resolution. Typing coverage differed by locus: A, B, C, DRB1 and DQB1 were typed in about 629-640 donors, DQA1 in 500 to 550, DPA1 in around 600, and DPB1 in 472. About 5 DR-DQ haplotypes were handled as single units for association and clustering, since linkage in the cohort was strong. Across 398 genotyped donors of the cohort, an average of roughly 250,000 unique TCR beta nucleotide sequences per donor were sequenced, and approximately 17% of those sequences were non-productive.

Libraries were made using the immunoSEQ multiplex PCR assay. The multiplex PCR relied on a mix of 60 forward primers for TCR Vbeta segments and 13 reverse primers for TCR Jbeta segments. The CDR3 region of rearranged TCR beta genes was amplified from genomic DNA with a multiplex PCR assay. Amplified TCR beta libraries were sequenced as 87-base-pair reads on the Illumina HiSeq System. Concerning the study's data processing: In a later analysis, roughly 80 million unique TCR beta chains were counted across the 650 to 700 repertoires, and approximately 11 million of these chains were shared by at least two donors. To remove PCR and sequencing errors, raw reads were error-corrected and collapsed into unique sequences using a nearest-neighbor algorithm that merged closely related sequences. To assign V, D and J gene segments, CDR3 sequences were aligned to IMGT reference sequences. Each retained sequence needed at least a six-nucleotide match to both a V gene segment and a J gene segment. A rearrangement counted as productive if the CDR3 had no stop codons and remained in frame with V and J, and every other rearrangement counted as non-productive. Following IMGT convention, CDR3 was defined as the stretch from the second conserved V-encoded cysteine up to the conserved J-encoded phenylalanine. The earlier analysis of about 590 of the donors excluded sequences that lacked an unambiguous match to a single V gene segment. In an earlier analysis of a few hundred of the donors, V segments were called functional above 56.7% productive rearrangements and were called segregating when the between-donor standard deviation exceeded 5%. A statistical classification framework was developed to diagnose cytomegalovirus status using the catalog of TCR beta chain sequences. In a later analysis, V and J genes were assigned by comparing TCR nucleotide sequences against IMGT/GENE-DB human TR gene sequences. In a later analysis, CDR3 sequences and most-parsimonious VDJ recombination scenarios were assigned using the TCRdist pipeline. A later analysis defined each TCR beta chain by its CDR3 amino acid sequence plus V-gene family, and excluded reads lacking a unique V-gene family. A later analysis removed 500 to 600 highly shared, low-generation-probability nucleotide sequences to deal with suspected cross-contamination and a sequencing artifact. For each public chain, a later analysis derived a clonal expansion index from normalized ranks of inferred template counts within each repertoire. In a later analysis, generation probabilities were computed with a VDJ recombination model fitted to out-of-frame rearrangements, and the resulting probabilities were checked against IGoR. Hypergeometric tests were used in a later analysis to score TCR-TCR, TCR-HLA and TCR-CMV co-occurrence, with a repertoire-size bias correction applied to the TCR pairs. A later analysis estimated false discovery rates by permuting HLA or CMV assignments 20 times. A later analysis grouped co-occurring TCRs with DBSCAN, adding TCRdist sequence similarity when clustering within HLA-allele-positive subsets. Repertoires with fewer than 30,000 or more than 120,000 public chains, plus five repertoires with anomalous nucleotide sharing, were excluded from co-occurrence clustering. This is the immuneACCESS table as TCRdb keeps it, with only in-frame sequences that have V and J called. A part of the clones is gone; compared with another copy, unresolved V genes explain less than half, and the rest is unexplained. That table is the source of V, J and clone size, and D and trimming were worked out from the DNA. Here the sample has about 180,000 clones; roughly 84% occur a single time. In total, the top ten clones hold 1% of the sample.

After removal of 0 bases from V and 5 bases from J, the junction retains 3 bases not matched to a gene. Including cysteine and phenylalanine, the CDR3 has 17 amino acids. Just CDR3 DNA is preserved here, 51 bases in frame from base 1. CDR1 and CDR2, looked up from the germline V gene, are KGHSH and LQKENI. With respect to this clone: No antigen is known for it. Qualities for individual bases were not recorded, and no much larger clone is one base off.

On the study overall, not on this receptor specifically: In both the original and validation cohorts, the classifier was reported to diagnose cytomegalovirus status with high specificity and sensitivity. Linkage disequilibrium might explain the correlated functional status among segregating V segments, but an unknown experimental factor could not be ruled out. In vitro tests confirmed that a few of the cytomegalovirus-associated TCR beta chains recognize cytomegalovirus antigens. In a later analysis, most CMV-associated TCR beta chains were found to appear HLA-restricted, with HLA associations seemingly driven largely by CMV exposure. Specific HLA alleles were associated with 16,951 TCR beta sequences at a false discovery rate of 0.05 in a later analysis. Because some donors lacked HLA typing at each locus, the association tests relied only on the typed subset. In a later analysis, TCR association rates were found to vary across HLA loci, with the most associated TCRs seen for DRB1 alleles and the fewest for HLA-C alleles. For the cohort, immune exposure information was limited to CMV serostatus. While some public TCRs were present in many individuals, most TCR sequences turned up only very rarely across donors. Because counts were too low, seventeen rarely observed V segments, including chromosome 9 orphons, were excluded from the earlier analysis of around 640 of the donors. A later analysis found that HLA-associated TCR beta chains were more clonally expanded and had lower generation probabilities than equally common non-associated chains. When HLA alleles, especially DR and DQ, strongly co-occurred, attributing TCR associations to individual alleles was difficult. A further reported finding was that TCR beta sequences accurately predicted the HLA-A and HLA-B alleles for most subjects in the first cohort. A group of highly shared sequence variants was considered likely to be a technical artifact of the sequencing pipeline. Presence/absence analyses assumed roughly uniform sequencing depth across donors, an assumption that may not hold. An earlier analysis of approximately 530 of the donors showed that most TCR beta V segments appeared in productive rearrangements either about 90% or about 30% of the time, which broadly matched IMGT annotations. According to a later genetic analysis, donors in an Asian-associated ancestry cluster had fewer N-insertions in productive TCRs than the approximately 710-donor mean. A total of around 150 TCR beta chains were listed by the study as associated with cytomegalovirus. An association between a missense DCLRE1C variant and V-gene and J-gene trimming of TCR beta chains was found in a later genetic analysis and replicated in an independent cohort. The authors suggested that the approach could potentially be generalized to other disease states and immunological phenotypes. In a later analysis, several top co-occurrence clusters were reported to appear linked to parvovirus B19, influenza, CMV and Epstein-Barr virus. In this cohort, only TCR beta chains were sequenced, and detectable features were limited by the absence of alpha or paired-chain data. Because the 87-base-pair reads could not distinguish some IMGT-functional V segments, including TRBV6-2 and TRBV6-3, those segments were excluded.

The cohort was made up of approximately 670 healthy bone marrow donors. Cohort members were all nominally healthy when sampled, although unrecorded immune exposures were likely present. The donor tested CMV seronegative and was one of the 352 seronegative cohort members. Every donor gave a peripheral blood sample, and the peripheral blood mononuclear cells from that sample were used for TCR beta sequencing. The Qiagen DNeasy Blood Extraction Kit was used to extract genomic DNA from the blood cell samples. The sample taken for sequencing was PBMCs. The clonotype originates from a man between 25 and 39 years old in good health and CMV-seronegative. The rearranged chain carries TRBV18 and TRBJ2-1; 14 middle bases align to TRBD2. The CDR3 is CASSPPGTSGSHNEQFF. The sequenced DNA is TGTGCCAGCTCACCACCCGGGACTAGCGGGAGTCACAATGAGCAGTTCTTC.